Each of the 14 T cell receptor beta chains below was sequenced from the same sample in a study of cytomegalovirus exposure and HLA in healthy donors. A multiplex PCR was run with 60 Vbeta primers and 13 Jbeta primers. TCRdb keeps only in-frame clones here, not all; method: immunoSEQ multiplex PCR. The sample lists about 130,000 clones, approximately 71% occurring once. Sequencing was carried out using PBMCs. These receptors were collected from a woman aged 45-60 years in good health and CMV-seronegative.

This rearrangement joins TRBV6-5 to TRBJ1-1, with D perhaps matching TRBD1 (6 bases). CDR1 is MNHEY, CDR2 SVGAGI, per germline. The ends were cut back, 1 base at V and 2 bases at J, with 8 bases in the middle. The CDR3 runs 14 residues. The CDR3 reads CASSYFRGNTEAFF. The DNA of the CDR3 is TGTGCCAGCAGTTACTTCAGGGGTAACACTGAAGCTTTCTTT.

The chain links TRBV19 to TRBJ2-3, with D possibly matching TRBD2 (5 bases). Germline V gives CDR1 LNHDA, CDR2 SQIVND (reference sequence). V was pared by 0 bases and J by 6 bases, with 13 bases between. This CDR3 has 15 amino acids. This chain's CDR3 is CASSIDLERTDTQYF. The CDR3 DNA reads TGTGCCAGTAGTATAGACCTCGAACGGACTGATACGCAGTATTTT. The full variable domain, in which reference TRBV19 and TRBJ2-3 provide the parts outside the CDR3, is DGGITQSPKYLFRKEGQNVTLSCEQNLNHDAMYWYRQDPGQGLRLIYYSQIVNDFQKGDIAEGYSVSREKKESFPLTVTSAQKNPTAFYLCASSIDLERTDTQYFGPGTRLTVL.

This clone was observed a single time. This rearrangement joins TRBV7-3 to TRBJ2-2; 13 positions match TRBD2. CDR1 is SGHTA, CDR2 FQGTGA, per germline. The CDR3 extends over 17 amino acids. V gave up 5 bases and J gave up 4 bases; unmatched junction bases: 7. Written as DNA, the CDR3 is TGTGCCAGCAGCCGGACTAGCGGGGGTCGGGGCACCGGGGAGCTGTTTTTT. This translates into CASSRTSGGRGTGELFF.

This clone was detected once. The CDR3: CASSGGTGVWLNIQYF. The DNA for the CDR3 is TGTGCCAGCAGTGGGGGGACAGGGGTCTGGTTGAACATTCAGTACTTC. The V call is TRBV6-1, the J call TRBJ2-4; TRBD1 aligns across 10 bases. Germline V gene lookup returns CDR1 MNHNS and CDR2 SASEGT. The V gene end was trimmed by 4 bases and the J gene end by 7 bases; junction bases not matched to a gene: 10. The CDR3 covers 16 residues.

The V call is TRBV18, the J call TRBJ1-1; D unresolved. CDR1 and CDR2 from the germline V gene are KGHSH and LQKENI. V shed 1 base and J shed 1 base, with 4 bases lying between them. CDR3 size: 13 residues. The CDR3 reads CASSPQRNTEAFF. The CDR3 DNA follows: TGTGCCAGCTCACCACAGCGGAACACTGAAGCTTTCTTT. Filled out from reference TRBV18 and TRBJ1-1, the complete variable domain reads NAGVMQNPRHLVRRRGQEARLRCSPMKGHSHVYWYRQLPEEGLKFMVYLQKENIIDESGMPKERFSAEFPKEGPSILRIQQVVRGDSAAYFCASSPQRNTEAFFGQGTRLTVV.

This clone has a handful of counts. This chain links TRBV25-1 with TRBJ1-1; D uncertain. Trimming took off 8 bases at V and 0 bases at J, with 10 bases between the two ends. This CDR3 comprises 13 residues. In germline, CDR1 is MGHDK, CDR2 SYGVNS. This CDR3 reads CASSRGLNTEAFF. CDR3 DNA sequence: TGTGCCAGCTCTAGAGGGTTGAACACTGAAGCTTTCTTT. The full variable domain, in which reference TRBV25-1 and TRBJ1-1 provide the parts outside the CDR3, is EADIYQTPRYLVIGTGKKITLECSQTMGHDKMYWYQQDPGMELHLIHYSYGVNSTEKGDLSSESTVSRIRTEHFPLTLESARPSHTSQYLCASSRGLNTEAFFGQGTRLTVV.

This clone showed up just once. The V call is TRBV30, the J call TRBJ1-3, with unresolved D. The CDR3 totals 11 residues. Germline V gene data show CDR1 as GTSNPN and CDR2 as SVGIG (reference sequence). V lost 5 bases and J lost 4, with 6 bases in between. CDR3 amino acids: CAWAAGNTIYF. The CDR3 DNA is TGTGCCTGGGCGGCGGGAAACACCATATATTTT. The full variable domain, its missing parts supplied by reference TRBV30 and TRBJ1-3, is SQTIHQWPATLVQPVGSPLSLECTVEGTSNPNLYWYRQAAGRGLQLLFYSVGIGQISSEVPQNLSASRPQDRQFILSSKKLLLSDSGFYLCAWAAGNTIYFGEGSWLTVV.

The chain is built from TRBV4-1 and TRBJ1-5; 10 nucleotides line up with TRBD1. The V segment lost 0 bases and the J segment 2 bases; nucleotides outside the gene matches: 7. The CDR3 consists of 18 residues. From germline, CDR1 is MGHRA and CDR2 YSYEKL. The CDR3 sequence is CASSQEGTGASGNQPQHF. DNA of the CDR3: TGCGCCAGCAGCCAAGAAGGGACAGGGGCGTCTGGCAATCAGCCCCAGCATTTT.

DNA for the CDR3: TGCGCCAGCAGCTTGTTGACTAGCGGGAGCCCGTACGAGCAGTACTTC. The encoded protein is CASSLLTSGSPYEQYF. The genes are TRBV5-1 and TRBJ2-7, with 12 bases lining up with TRBD2. This CDR3 is 16 amino acids long. The V gene end was trimmed by 1 base and the J gene end by 4 bases; junction bases not matched to a gene: 6. Germline CDR1 reads SGHRS; CDR2 reads YFSETQ.

This chain uses TRBV18 with TRBJ1-5, with 7 bases matching TRBD1. Looked up from germline, CDR1 is KGHSH and CDR2 is LQKENI. The CDR3 length is 16 residues. With 3 bases clipped from V and 7 bases from J, the junction kept 12 bases outside the gene matches. The CDR3 nucleotides are TGTGCCAGCTCACCGTCCAGACAGGGTTCAGGGCAGCCCCAGCATTTT. Translated, it gives CASSPSRQGSGQPQHF.

The chain joins TRBV19 to TRBJ1-1, with 10 bases identical to TRBD1. This CDR3 has 14 residues. Looked up from germline, CDR1 is LNHDA and CDR2 is SQIVND (reference sequence). Losses at the gene ends were 6 bases for V and 4 bases for J; bases not matched to a gene: 5. The CDR3 region is CASRVTGGITEAFF. CDR3 bases: TGTGCCAGTAGAGTGACAGGGGGCATCACTGAAGCTTTCTTT. Full variable domain (remainder filled in from reference TRBV19 and TRBJ1-1): DGGITQSPKYLFRKEGQNVTLSCEQNLNHDAMYWYRQDPGQGLRLIYYSQIVNDFQKGDIAEGYSVSREKKESFPLTVTSAQKNPTAFYLCASRVTGGITEAFFGQGTRLTVV.

V is TRBV7-8 and J is TRBJ2-7; 11 bases are a match to TRBD2. Germline V gives CDR1 SGHVS, CDR2 FQNEAQ. This CDR3 spans 14 amino acids. Germline trimming cut 4 bases from V and 5 bases from J; bases unmatched to any gene: 4. The CDR3 sequence: CASSSGLAEHEQYF. Written as DNA, the CDR3 is TGTGCCAGCAGCTCGGGACTAGCGGAACACGAGCAGTACTTC.

This clone was seen a few times. The CDR3 DNA is TGTGCCAGCAGCGGAGGAGGGACAGGATTTCTTAGCGAGCAGTACTTC. This sequence encodes CASSGGGTGFLSEQYF. The genes are TRBV5-4 and TRBJ2-7; 8 positions match TRBD1. Per germline, CDR1 SGHNT and CDR2 YYREEE (reference sequence). This CDR3 spans 16 amino acids. Trimming removed 4 bases from V and 6 bases from J; junction bases left unmatched: 15.

In nucleotides, the CDR3 is TGTGCCAGCAGCCAGAAATGGAGGGCTGGAAACACCATATATTTT. It yields the protein CASSQKWRAGNTIYF. The chain is built from TRBV28 and TRBJ1-3; D is ambiguous. Trimming removed 6 bases from V and 2 bases from J, with 14 bases in between. The CDR3 length is 15 residues. CDR1 and CDR2 from the germline V gene are MDHEN and SYDVKM.